This T cell receptor (beta chain) was captured by sequencing in a study of post-analysis software for immune sequencing data. On this clonotype itself: The antigen remains unidentified.

Study-level points and caveats: Elevated frequency relative to controls characterized 4 or 5 TRBV segments in patients, TRBV5-6, TRBV5-1 and TRBV20-1 among them.

Losses at the gene ends were 3 bases for V and 5 bases for J; bases not matched to a gene: 6. Germline V gene sequence: CDR1 DFQATT, CDR2 SNEGSKA (reference sequence). The length of the CDR3 is 15 residues. The authors incorporated unique molecular identifiers into the TCR beta cDNA libraries. From the PCR reads, TCRdb called clonotypes with MiXCR, one entry per CDR3 protein. The repertoire holds approximately 690,000 distinct CDR3 sequences, with approximately 60% as singletons. This sequence joins TRBV20-1 and TRBJ2-1, with TRBD2 matching over 11 bases. The sequenced sample was blood. The clonotype originates from a girl aged 2-10 years with multiple sclerosis. The CDR3 coding sequence is TGCAGTGCTAGTTACGTAGCGGGGGGGAACAATGAGCAGTTCTTC. This codes for CSASYVAGGNNEQFF.